A single sample is the source of the 12 T cell receptor beta chains below, sequenced in a study of beta chain features in type 1 diabetes (dated by TCRdb to the late 2010s). Library creation used the immunoSEQ multiplex PCR assay. The High Capacity cDNA Reverse Transcription Kit was used to reverse transcribe all of the isolated RNA, meaning that expressed TCRB transcripts were what got sequenced. TCRdb's version of the immuneACCESS table is confined to in-frame rearrangements and falls short of the full clone set. An unresolved V gene accounts for under half of the shortfall where checked; the remainder is of unknown origin. For this sample the table gives 350,000 or so clones, of which roughly a fifth were detected only once. The ten largest clones capture 0.044% of the sample. The sample comprised naive CD4+ T cells from blood. The cell subset or site label, as the study defines it: true naive CD4+ T cells. These receptor sequences come from a woman aged 18-30 years in good health.

This sequence joins TRBV6-5 and TRBJ1-5, with no clear D. There are 14 residues in the CDR3. The ends were cut back, 3 bases at V and 3 bases at J, with 9 bases in the middle. Germline-derived CDR1 and CDR2 are MNHEY and SVGAGI. The CDR3 nucleotides read TGTGCCAGCAGTTATCGCAGGTTCAATCAGCCCCAGCATTTT. Translating gives CASSYRRFNQPQHF.

The chain links TRBV10-3 to TRBJ2-1, with TRBD1 identical over 7 bases. CDR3 length: 15 amino acids. The trim removed 4 bases at V and 3 bases at J, leaving 6 bases unmatched. Germline lookup yields CDR1 ENHRY and CDR2 SYGVKD. The CDR3 protein is CAISGDRTLYNEQFF. CDR3 DNA: TGTGCCATCAGTGGGGACAGAACCCTCTACAATGAGCAGTTCTTC.

This chain links TRBV30 with TRBJ1-5; 7 positions agree with TRBD1. J was trimmed by 0 bases and V by 3 bases; bases with no gene match: 8. The germline V gene has CDR1 GTSNPN and CDR2 SVGIG (reference sequence). This CDR3 region has 16 residues. The CDR3 nucleotides read TGTGCCTGGAGCCCCACAGGGGACTTTAGCAATCAGCCCCAGCATTTT. Translation gives CAWSPTGDFSNQPQHF.

The J gene is TRBJ2-5, the V gene TRBV9, with 11 bases fitting TRBD2. Trimming took 0 bases from V and 2 from J; bases not matched to a gene: 9. The CDR3 contains 18 residues. Germline V lookup: CDR1 SGDLS, CDR2 YYNGEE. The chain's CDR3 is CASSVGIGLAGGQETQYF. The DNA of the CDR3 is TGTGCCAGCAGCGTAGGTATCGGCCTAGCGGGGGGACAAGAGACCCAGTACTTC.

This clone was found a few times. The chain uses TRBV29-1 and TRBJ2-3; 7 nucleotides match TRBD2. The CDR3 runs to 14 residues. CDR1 SQVTM and CDR2 ANQGSEA come from the germline V gene. With 6 bases clipped from V and 0 bases from J, the junction kept 6 bases outside the gene matches. CDR3 sequence: CSVSSGSSTDTQYF. The DNA for the CDR3 is TGCAGCGTGTCTAGCGGTTCTAGCACAGATACGCAGTATTTT.

This clone was observed a handful of times. Additional DNA sequences in this sample encode the identical CDR3. This rearrangement joins TRBV30 to TRBJ1-2; possible D gene TRBD1, 5 bases. Germline loops: CDR1 GTSNPN, CDR2 SVGIG (reference sequence). The CDR3 is 11 residues long. With 1 base removed from V and 5 bases from J, the gap between germline ends came to 5 bases. CDR3 sequence reads: CAWSAGYGYTF. In nucleotides, the CDR3 is TGTGCCTGGAGTGCAGGGTATGGCTACACCTTC. The whole variable domain, remainder taken from reference TRBV30 and TRBJ1-2, is SQTIHQWPATLVQPVGSPLSLECTVEGTSNPNLYWYRQAAGRGLQLLFYSVGIGQISSEVPQNLSASRPQDRQFILSSKKLLLSDSGFYLCAWSAGYGYTFGSGTRLTVV.

This clone has just a few counts. The V gene is TRBV4-1, the J gene TRBJ1-2, with TRBD1 matching 9 bases. The CDR3 length is 16 residues. V trimming: 5 bases; J trimming: 4 bases; junction bases outside the gene matches: 11. The germline V gene has CDR1 MGHRA and CDR2 YSYEKL. DNA for the CDR3: TGCGCCAGCAGCGAGGACAGGGGTCGTGTTACCTATGGCTACACCTTC. The encoded protein is CASSEDRGRVTYGYTF.

V gene TRBV30 combines with J gene TRBJ2-5, with TRBD2 as a possible D gene (5 bases). The CDR3 has 12 amino acids. Looked up from germline, CDR1 is GTSNPN and CDR2 is SVGIG (reference sequence). Trimming cost V 8 bases and J 5 bases, with 15 bases left between them. Here the CDR3 DNA reads TGTGCCCTCACGGGAATCGGGGAGACCCAGTACTTC. It encodes CALTGIGETQYF.

This chain links TRBV5-1 with TRBJ1-2; TRBD1 aligns across 7 bases. CDR3 length equals 14 residues. The germline gives CDR1 SGHRS, CDR2 YFSETQ. V shed 4 bases and J 6 bases; nucleotides not matched to a gene: 9. This CDR3 is CASSGSGTEDGYTF. In nucleotides, the CDR3 is TGCGCCAGCAGCGGCTCCGGGACAGAAGATGGCTACACCTTC.

J is TRBJ1-1 and V is TRBV7-8; D remains ambiguous. The CDR3 totals 13 residues. Per germline, CDR1 SGHVS and CDR2 FQNEAQ. Deletions cut 1 base from V and 6 bases from J, with 9 bases between. The chain's CDR3 is CASSLDSWAEAFF. The CDR3 nucleotides are TGTGCCAGCAGCTTAGACAGTTGGGCTGAAGCTTTCTTT. Based on the CDR3 plus reference TRBV7-8 and TRBJ1-1, the full variable domain is GAGVSQSPRYKVAKRGQDVALRCDPISGHVSLFWYQQALGQGPEFLTYFQNEAQLDKSGLPSDRFFAERPEGSVSTLKIQRTQQEDSAVYLCASSLDSWAEAFFGQGTRLTVV.

This clone has just a few counts. The genes are TRBV4-2 and TRBJ2-1; possible D gene TRBD2, 6 bases. CDR1 and CDR2 (germline): LGHNA, YNFKEQ. The CDR3 runs to 14 residues. V was pared by 0 bases and J by 9 bases, with 12 bases between. The CDR3 spells CASSQDSRRGEQFF. The CDR3, as DNA: TGTGCCAGCAGCCAAGATTCGCGGCGGGGTGAGCAGTTCTTC.

The V and J genes are TRBV4-2 and TRBJ2-7; 7 bases map to TRBD2. In germline, CDR1 is LGHNA, CDR2 YNFKEQ. This CDR3 comprises 16 residues. V dropped 0 bases and J dropped 5; count of bases not matched to a gene: 10. The CDR3 nucleotides read TGTGCCAGCAGCCAAGACCCTGCGGGAGCTCGGGACGAGCAGTACTTC. This encodes CASSQDPAGARDEQYF.